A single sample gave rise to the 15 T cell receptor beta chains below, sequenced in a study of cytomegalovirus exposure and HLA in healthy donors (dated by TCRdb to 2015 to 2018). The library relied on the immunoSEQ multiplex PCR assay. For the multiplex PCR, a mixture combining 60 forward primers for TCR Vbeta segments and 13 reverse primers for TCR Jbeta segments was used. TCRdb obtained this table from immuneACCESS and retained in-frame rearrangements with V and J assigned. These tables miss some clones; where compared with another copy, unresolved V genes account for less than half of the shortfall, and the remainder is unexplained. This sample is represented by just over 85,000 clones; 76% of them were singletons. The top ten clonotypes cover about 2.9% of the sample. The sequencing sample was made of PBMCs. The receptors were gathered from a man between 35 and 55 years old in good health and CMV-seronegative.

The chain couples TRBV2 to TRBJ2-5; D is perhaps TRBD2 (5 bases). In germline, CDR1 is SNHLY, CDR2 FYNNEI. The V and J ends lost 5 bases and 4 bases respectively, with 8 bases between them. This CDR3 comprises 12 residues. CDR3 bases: TGTGCCAGCAGTCGTGAGGGAGAGACCCAGTACTTC. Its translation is CASSREGETQYF. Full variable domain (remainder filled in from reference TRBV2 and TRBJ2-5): EPEVTQTPSHQVTQMGQEVILRCVPISNHLYFYWYRQILGQKVEFLVSFYNNEISEKSEIFDDQFSVERPDGSNFTLKIRSTKLEDSAMYFCASSREGETQYFGPGTRLLVL.

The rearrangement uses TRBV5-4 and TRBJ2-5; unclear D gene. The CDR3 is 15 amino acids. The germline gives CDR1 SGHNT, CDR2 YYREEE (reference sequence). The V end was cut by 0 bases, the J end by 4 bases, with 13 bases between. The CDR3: CASSLAGSFLETQYF. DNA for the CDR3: TGTGCCAGCAGCTTGGCCGGTTCCTTTCTAGAGACCCAGTACTTC. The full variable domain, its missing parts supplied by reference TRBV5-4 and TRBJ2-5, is ETGVTQSPTHLIKTRGQQVTLRCSSQSGHNTVSWYQQALGQGPQFIFQYYREEENGRGNFPPRFSGLQFPNYSSELNVNALELDDSALYLCASSLAGSFLETQYFGPGTRLLVL.

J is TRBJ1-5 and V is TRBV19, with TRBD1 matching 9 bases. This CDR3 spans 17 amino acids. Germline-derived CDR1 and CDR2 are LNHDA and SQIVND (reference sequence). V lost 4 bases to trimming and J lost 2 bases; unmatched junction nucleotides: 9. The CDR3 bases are TGTGCCAGTAGTAAACAGGACAGGGGTGGTGGCAATCAGCCCCAGCATTTT. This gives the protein CASSKQDRGGGNQPQHF.

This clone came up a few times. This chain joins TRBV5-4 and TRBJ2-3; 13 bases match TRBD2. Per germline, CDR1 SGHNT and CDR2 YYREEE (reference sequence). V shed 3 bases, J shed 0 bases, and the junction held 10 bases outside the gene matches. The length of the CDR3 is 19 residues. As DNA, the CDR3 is TGTGCCAGCAGCTCGAAGACTAGCGGGGGGCTCACTAGCACAGATACGCAGTATTTT. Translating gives CASSSKTSGGLTSTDTQYF. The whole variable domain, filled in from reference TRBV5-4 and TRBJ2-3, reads ETGVTQSPTHLIKTRGQQVTLRCSSQSGHNTVSWYQQALGQGPQFIFQYYREEENGRGNFPPRFSGLQFPNYSSELNVNALELDDSALYLCASSSKTSGGLTSTDTQYFGPGTRLTVL.

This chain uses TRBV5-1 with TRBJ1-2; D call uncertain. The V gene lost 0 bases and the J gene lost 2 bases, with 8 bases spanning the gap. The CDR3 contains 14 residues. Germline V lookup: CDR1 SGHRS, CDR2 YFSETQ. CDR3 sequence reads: CASSLDGGNYGYTF. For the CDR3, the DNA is TGCGCCAGCAGCTTGGATGGAGGGAACTATGGCTACACCTTC.

Here the CDR3 DNA reads TGTGCCTGGAGACAGGGCTTCAATCAGCCCCAGCATTTT. Residues: CAWRQGFNQPQHF. The J gene is TRBJ1-5, the V gene TRBV30; D may be TRBD1 (6 bases). The CDR3 has 13 residues. Looked up from germline, CDR1 is GTSNPN and CDR2 is SVGIG (reference sequence). Trimming removed 3 bases at V and 3 bases at J, with 9 bases between.

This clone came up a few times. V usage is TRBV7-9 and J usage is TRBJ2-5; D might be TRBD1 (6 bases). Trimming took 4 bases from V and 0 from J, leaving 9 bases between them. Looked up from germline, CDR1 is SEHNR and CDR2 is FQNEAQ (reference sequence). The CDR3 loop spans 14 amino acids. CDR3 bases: TGTGCCAGCAGCTCCGGACAGTACCAAGAGACCCAGTACTTC. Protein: CASSSGQYQETQYF.

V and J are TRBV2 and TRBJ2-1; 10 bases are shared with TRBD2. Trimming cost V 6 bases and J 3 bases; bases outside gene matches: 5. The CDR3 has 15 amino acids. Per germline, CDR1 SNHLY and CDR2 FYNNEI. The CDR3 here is CASSYGTSVYNEQFF. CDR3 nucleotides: TGTGCCAGCAGCTACGGGACTAGCGTCTACAATGAGCAGTTCTTC. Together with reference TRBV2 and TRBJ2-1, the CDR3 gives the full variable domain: EPEVTQTPSHQVTQMGQEVILRCVPISNHLYFYWYRQILGQKVEFLVSFYNNEISEKSEIFDDQFSVERPDGSNFTLKIRSTKLEDSAMYFCASSYGTSVYNEQFFGPGTRLTVL.

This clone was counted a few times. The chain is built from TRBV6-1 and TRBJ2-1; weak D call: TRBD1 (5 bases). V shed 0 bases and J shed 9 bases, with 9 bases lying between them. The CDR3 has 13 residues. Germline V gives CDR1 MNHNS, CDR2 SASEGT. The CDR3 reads CASSEASRAEQFF. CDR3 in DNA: TGTGCCAGCAGTGAAGCGTCCAGGGCTGAGCAGTTCTTC.

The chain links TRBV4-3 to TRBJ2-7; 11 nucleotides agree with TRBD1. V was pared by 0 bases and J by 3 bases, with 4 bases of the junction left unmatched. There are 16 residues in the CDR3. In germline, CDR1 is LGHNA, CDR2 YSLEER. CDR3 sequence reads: CASSQDGGTGGYEQYF. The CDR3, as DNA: TGCGCCAGCAGCCAAGATGGGGGGACAGGGGGCTACGAGCAGTACTTC.

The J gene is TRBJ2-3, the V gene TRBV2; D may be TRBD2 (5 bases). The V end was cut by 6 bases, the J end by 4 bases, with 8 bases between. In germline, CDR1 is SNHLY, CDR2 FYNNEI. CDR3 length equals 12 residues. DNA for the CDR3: TGTGCCAGCAGGATACTAGCAGATACGCAGTATTTT. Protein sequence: CASRILADTQYF. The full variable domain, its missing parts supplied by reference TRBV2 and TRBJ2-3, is EPEVTQTPSHQVTQMGQEVILRCVPISNHLYFYWYRQILGQKVEFLVSFYNNEISEKSEIFDDQFSVERPDGSNFTLKIRSTKLEDSAMYFCASRILADTQYFGPGTRLTVL.

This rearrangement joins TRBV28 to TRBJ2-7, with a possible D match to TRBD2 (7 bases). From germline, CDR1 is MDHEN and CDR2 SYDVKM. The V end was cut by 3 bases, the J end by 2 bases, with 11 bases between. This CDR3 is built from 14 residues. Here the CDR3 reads CASSLRGGPYEQYF. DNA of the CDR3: TGTGCCAGCAGTTTGAGGGGGGGCCCCTACGAGCAGTACTTC.

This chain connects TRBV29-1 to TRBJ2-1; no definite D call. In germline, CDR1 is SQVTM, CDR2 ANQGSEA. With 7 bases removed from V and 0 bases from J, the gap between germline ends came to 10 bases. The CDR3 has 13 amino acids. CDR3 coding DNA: TGCAGCGCCCCTATGAGCTCCTACAATGAGCAGTTCTTC. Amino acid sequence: CSAPMSSYNEQFF.

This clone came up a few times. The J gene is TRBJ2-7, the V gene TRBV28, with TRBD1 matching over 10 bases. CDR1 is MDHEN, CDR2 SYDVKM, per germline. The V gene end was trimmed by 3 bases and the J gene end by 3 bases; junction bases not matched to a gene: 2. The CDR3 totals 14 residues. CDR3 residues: CASSLGQGFYEQYF. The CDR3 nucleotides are TGTGCCAGCAGTTTGGGACAGGGGTTCTACGAGCAGTACTTC.

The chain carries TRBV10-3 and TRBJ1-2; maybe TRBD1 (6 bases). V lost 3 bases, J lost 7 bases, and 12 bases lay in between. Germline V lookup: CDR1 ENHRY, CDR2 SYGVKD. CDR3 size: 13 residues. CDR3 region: CAISDRQDGGYTF. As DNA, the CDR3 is TGTGCCATCAGTGATAGACAGGATGGTGGCTACACCTTC.